The 23 T cell receptor beta chains below come from one sample, sequenced in a study of T cell repertoires in cytomegalovirus infection. Using its own MiXCR run on the reads, TCRdb lists one record per CDR3 protein. This table has roughly 69,000 distinct CDR3 sequences, around 21% appearing once. For these TCRs, the target antigens are not known. The starting material was CD8+ T cells from cultured PBMCs, obtained from culture after CMV antigen stimulation. These receptor sequences come from a human donor in good health (CMV status not recorded). Some clones in this sample may be carry-over from other donors' samples.

This clonotype was observed a handful of times. The V gene is TRBV7-9, the J gene TRBJ2-5; 7 nucleotides align to TRBD1. The CDR3 spans 16 residues. The germline V gene has CDR1 SEHNR and CDR2 FQNEAQ (reference sequence). With V trimmed by 2 bases and J by 3 bases, 9 bases remained unmatched. The CDR3 coding sequence is TGTGCCAGCAGCTTAAATGTAGGGACAGAAAAAGAGACCCAGTACTTC. Translating gives CASSLNVGTEKETQYF.

This clonotype was seen more than once but under ten times. The rearrangement uses TRBV7-3 and TRBJ1-2; a possible D gene is TRBD1 (6 bases). The CDR3 runs 16 residues. The germline V gene encodes CDR1 SGHTA and CDR2 FQGTGA. V was clipped by 1 base and J by 8 bases, with 20 bases between them. CDR3 residues: CASSLRGGMDKDGYTF. The CDR3 DNA reads TGTGCCAGCAGCTTAAGAGGGGGGATGGATAAGGACGGCTACACCTTC. The full variable domain, completed using reference TRBV7-3 and TRBJ1-2, is GAGVSQTPSNKVTEKGKYVELRCDPISGHTALYWYRQSLGQGPEFLIYFQGTGAADDSGLPNDRFFAVRPEGSVSTLKIQRTERGDSAVYLCASSLRGGMDKDGYTFGSGTRLTVV.

Only a few counts were recorded for this clonotype. V gene TRBV5-6 combines with J gene TRBJ2-1; 9 positions match TRBD1. The V gene end was trimmed by 6 bases and the J gene end by 3 bases; junction bases not matched to a gene: 7. The germline CDR1 and CDR2 sequences are SGHDT and YYEEEE. The CDR3 consists of 15 residues. CDR3 bases: TGTGCCAGCACCCAACGGGACAGGGTCTACAATGAGCAGTTCTTC. Amino acid sequence: CASTQRDRVYNEQFF.

This clonotype was seen a few times. The J gene is TRBJ2-3, the V gene TRBV7-2, with 8 bases aligning to TRBD1. V lost 10 bases to trimming and J lost 0 bases; unmatched junction nucleotides: 15. The CDR3 is 17 residues long. From germline, CDR1 is SGHTA and CDR2 FQGNSA. Here the CDR3 reads CAISTLGRGQSTDTQYF. CDR3 bases: TGTGCCATCTCGACCCTTGGCAGGGGGCAAAGCACAGATACGCAGTATTTT.

This clonotype occurred a few times. The rearrangement joins TRBV5-4 to TRBJ1-2; D call uncertain. The CDR3 contains 14 residues. In germline, CDR1 is SGHNT, CDR2 YYREEE (reference sequence). Trimming cost V 4 bases and J 6 bases, with 16 bases left between them. The CDR3 DNA reads TGTGCCAGCAGCAGTGGGAGGACGGAGGATGGCTACACCTTC. Translating it yields CASSSGRTEDGYTF.

DNA for the CDR3: TGTGCCACCGATACAGGTTATTGGAGCAATCAGCCCCAGCATTTT. It specifies CATDTGYWSNQPQHF. The chain couples TRBV19 to TRBJ1-5; possible D gene TRBD1, 5 bases. The V end was cut by 10 bases, the J end by 1 base, with 17 bases between. CDR3 length equals 15 residues. Germline V gives CDR1 LNHDA, CDR2 SQIVND (reference sequence).

The rearrangement joins TRBV7-2 to TRBJ1-6, with 9 bases fitting TRBD1. V lost 5 bases to trimming and J lost 10 bases; unmatched junction nucleotides: 9. CDR1 is SGHTA, CDR2 FQGNSA, per germline. The CDR3 consists of 15 residues. In DNA, the CDR3 is TGTGCCAGCAGCCCAATGACAGGGGGGTACTCACCCCTCCACTTT. This codes for CASSPMTGGYSPLHF.

V and J are TRBV7-8 and TRBJ2-3; 8 bases match TRBD2. The ends lost 4 bases at V and 3 bases at J; junction bases unmatched: 9. Germline CDR1 reads SGHVS; CDR2 reads FQNEAQ. This CDR3 comprises 16 residues. The DNA for the CDR3 is TGTGCCAGCAGCTGGGTTAGCGGGGATAAAACAGATACGCAGTATTTT. Encoded protein: CASSWVSGDKTDTQYF.

The V and J genes are TRBV18 and TRBJ2-3, with 14 positions matching TRBD2. CDR3 length equals 16 residues. The J segment lost 6 bases and the V segment lost 0 bases, leaving 2 bases of the junction unmatched. Per germline, CDR1 KGHSH and CDR2 LQKENI. CDR3 sequence reads: CASSPPGTSGGDTQYF. The DNA of the CDR3 is TGTGCCAGCTCACCACCGGGGACTAGCGGGGGCGATACGCAGTATTTT.

The V gene is TRBV7-9, the J gene TRBJ2-5; tentatively, D is TRBD1 or TRBD2 (5 bases each). The V gene's germline CDR1 is SEHNR and CDR2 FQNEAQ (reference sequence). The V end lost 0 bases, the J end lost 4 bases, and 9 bases lay between the germline ends. The CDR3 is made up of 14 amino acids. The CDR3 is CASSLAVGAETQYF. The CDR3 DNA reads TGTGCCAGCAGCTTAGCGGTCGGGGCAGAGACCCAGTACTTC.

The CDR3 DNA follows: TGTGCCAGCAGCCGTCAATCGGGACAGGTCAATCAGCCCCAGCATTTT. It specifies CASSRQSGQVNQPQHF. J is TRBJ1-5 and V is TRBV7-9, with 8 bases matching TRBD1. V gave up 5 bases and J gave up 3 bases; unmatched junction bases: 9. CDR1 is SEHNR, CDR2 FQNEAQ, per germline (reference sequence). This CDR3 is 16 amino acids long.

J is TRBJ1-1 and V is TRBV28, with 7 bases matching TRBD1. The CDR3 spans 13 residues. The germline V gene encodes CDR1 MDHEN and CDR2 SYDVKM. The J segment lost 5 bases and the V segment lost 6 bases, leaving 6 bases of the junction unmatched. The CDR3: CASRTGVETEAFF. In DNA form, the CDR3 reads TGTGCCAGCAGAACAGGGGTGGAAACTGAAGCTTTCTTT.

A remark on this clonotype: Just one base apart from a much larger clone, this may be a read error. The chain has TRBV7-2 and TRBJ2-3; D gene ambiguous. This CDR3 region has 13 residues. Trimming took 4 bases from V and 4 from J, leaving 9 bases between them. Germline V CDR1 and CDR2: SGHTA, FQGNSA. The CDR3 region is CASSSQSSDTQYF. DNA of the CDR3: TGTGCCAGCAGCTCCCAGTCGTCAGATACGCAGTATTTT.

In its sample, this clonotype was seen a few times. V and J are TRBV5-6 and TRBJ1-1; unclear D gene. CDR1 SGHDT and CDR2 YYEEEE come from the germline V gene. The CDR3 is 14 residues long. Trimming removed 1 base from V and 3 bases from J, with 10 bases in between. CDR3 amino acids: CASSLTDRDTEAFF. The CDR3 DNA is TGTGCCAGCAGCTTGACGGATAGGGACACTGAAGCTTTCTTT.

The V call is TRBV11-3, the J call TRBJ2-1, with 8 positions matching TRBD2. The CDR3 spans 16 residues. V was pared by 5 bases and J by 9 bases, with 15 bases of the junction left unmatched. Germline assignment: CDR1 SGHNT and CDR2 YENEEA. The CDR3 spells CASSPAPWAAGGEQFF. CDR3 DNA: TGTGCCAGCAGCCCCGCCCCCTGGGCGGCGGGGGGTGAGCAGTTCTTC.

The rearrangement links TRBV10-3 to TRBJ2-3, with 10 bases fitting TRBD1. After removal of 9 bases from V and 2 bases from J, the junction contained 2 bases not matched to a gene. Germline V gene sequence: CDR1 ENHRY, CDR2 SYGVKD. The CDR3 is made up of 13 amino acids. The CDR3 here is CAIGTGDTDTQYF. The CDR3 DNA reads TGTGCCATAGGGACAGGGGACACAGATACGCAGTATTTT.

This clonotype was counted only a few times. The chain joins TRBV7-2 to TRBJ1-2; 11 nucleotides match TRBD1. Germline V gene data show CDR1 as SGHTA and CDR2 as FQGNSA. This CDR3 contains 18 residues. V gave up 5 bases and J gave up 7 bases; unmatched junction bases: 18. In DNA form, the CDR3 reads TGTGCCAGCAGCCTCGGTCTAGGACAGGGGGCTCTAGTCTCTGGCTACACCTTC. Its protein product is CASSLGLGQGALVSGYTF.

As concerns this clonotype: Its ends do not fully match the called genes, so a read error is possible. CDR3 protein: CASIDSYEQYF. Written as DNA, the CDR3 is TGTGCCAGCATTGACTCCTACGAGCAGTACTTT. This chain links TRBV2 with TRBJ2-7, with D uncertain. Germline CDR1 and CDR2: SNHLY and FYNNEI. CDR3 length equals 11 residues.

The V and J genes are TRBV12-3 or TRBV12-4 and TRBJ2-5; tentative D call: TRBD2 (6 bases). The CDR3 runs 15 residues. V was shortened by 1 base and J by 4 bases, with 13 bases between the two germline ends. CDR3 nucleotide sequence: TGTGCCAGCAGTTTAGGCGGGATTAATGGAGAGACCCAGTACTTC. As protein: CASSLGGINGETQYF.

This clonotype has more than one count but fewer than ten. The V call is TRBV7-3, the J call TRBJ2-3; D call uncertain. Germline values: CDR1 SGHTA, CDR2 FQGTGA. The CDR3 runs 15 residues. V gave up 8 bases and J gave up 1 base, with 16 bases separating them. The CDR3 is CASVRDLLGTDTQYF. The CDR3 coding sequence is TGTGCCAGCGTGAGAGACCTCCTGGGCACAGATACGCAGTATTTT.

This clonotype was seen a few times. The rearrangement links TRBV7-2 to TRBJ2-2; D not certain. Germline V CDR1 and CDR2: SGHTA, FQGNSA. V lost 8 bases and J lost 6, with 7 bases in between. The CDR3 sequence is 11 residues long. The DNA for the CDR3 is TGTGCCAGCCACAATCCCGGGGAGCTGTTTTTT. This translates into CASHNPGELFF.

This chain uses TRBV7-8 with TRBJ1-5, with TRBD1 identical over 8 bases. The CDR3 spans 14 residues. Germline trimming cut 4 bases from V and 5 bases from J; bases unmatched to any gene: 4. Germline loops: CDR1 SGHVS, CDR2 FQNEAQ. The CDR3 spells CASSSDRAYQPQHF. The CDR3 coding sequence is TGTGCCAGCAGCTCGGACAGGGCCTATCAGCCCCAGCATTTT.

In its sample, this clonotype was seen a few times. The chain joins TRBV7-2 to TRBJ2-5, with D unresolved. The germline gives CDR1 SGHTA, CDR2 FQGNSA. The CDR3 loop spans 11 amino acids. Trimming cost V 8 bases and J 1 base, with 5 bases left between them. CDR3 region: CASQVQETQYF. The CDR3 DNA reads TGTGCCAGCCAGGTCCAAGAGACCCAGTACTTC.